Here is one T cell receptor beta chain with its context. Its antigen is as yet unknown. The CDR3 contains 13 residues. CDR1 and CDR2 from the germline V gene are SGHRS and YFSETQ. Deletions cut 2 bases from V and 8 bases from J, with 13 bases between. The data belong to a study of cytomegalovirus exposure and HLA in healthy donors. The study's findings and limits: The number of N-insertions in an Asian-associated ancestry cluster was reportedly below the 666-donor mean in a later analysis.

60 Vbeta and 13 Jbeta primers were used in PCR. The assay was immunoSEQ multiplex PCR, and TCRdb's table has in-frame clones only and misses some. The sample yields approximately 150,000 clones, around 75% seen once. V is TRBV5-1 and J is TRBJ1-2; D possibly corresponds to TRBD1 (6 bases). Specimen: PBMCs. This TCR was sampled from a man aged 35 to 55 in good health and CMV-seronegative. The CDR3 region is CASSLGGAEGYTF. The CDR3 coding sequence is TGCGCCAGCAGCTTAGGGGGGGCGGAAGGCTACACCTTC.